A single sample is the source of the 15 T cell receptor beta chains below, sequenced in a study of shared clonotypes between healthy human individuals. Some clones are missing from TCRdb's copy, which holds only in-frame ones; the method was immunoSEQ multiplex PCR. This table has about 1,500,000 clones, roughly 95% appearing once. Material: naive CD4+ T cells sorted from blood. Specified subset: CD45RA+ positively selected. Receptors were obtained from a man aged 30-40 years in good health.

CDR3: CASSQGQEEQFF. CDR3 coding DNA: TGTGCCAGCAGCCAAGGACAAGAAGAGCAGTTCTTC. J is TRBJ2-1 and V is TRBV5-4, with D tentatively TRBD1 (5 bases). The CDR3 consists of 12 residues. V was trimmed by 4 bases and J by 10 bases, leaving 12 bases between them. The V gene's germline CDR1 is SGHNT and CDR2 YYREEE (reference sequence).

V gene TRBV14 combines with J gene TRBJ2-1; 14 nucleotides align to TRBD2. The V segment lost 4 bases and the J segment 6 bases; nucleotides outside the gene matches: 2. The CDR3 has 15 residues. Germline assignment: CDR1 SGHDN and CDR2 FVKESK. This chain's CDR3 is CASSLGLAGANEQFF. DNA for the CDR3: TGTGCCAGCAGCCTGGGACTAGCGGGGGCCAATGAGCAGTTCTTC.

In the case of this clone: The sample contains more than one DNA sequence encoding this CDR3. The chain employs TRBV7-9 and TRBJ1-1; no reliable D call. The CDR3 spans 13 residues. V was clipped by 1 base and J by 4 bases, with 7 bases between them. The germline V gene encodes CDR1 SEHNR and CDR2 FQNEAQ (reference sequence). The CDR3 coding sequence is TGTGCCAGCAGCTTAGTCGAGGGCACTGAAGCTTTCTTT. Encoded protein: CASSLVEGTEAFF.

This clone has a single count. The chain couples TRBV6-6 to TRBJ2-1; TRBD2 aligns across 8 bases. The V gene end was trimmed by 7 bases and the J gene end by 2 bases; junction bases not matched to a gene: 7. The length of the CDR3 is 15 residues. Germline CDR1 is MNHNY and CDR2 is SVGAGI (reference sequence). The CDR3 DNA reads as TGTGCCAGCAAAGGTAGCGGGATGCCCTACAATGAGCAGTTCTTC. This encodes CASKGSGMPYNEQFF.

The J gene is TRBJ2-2, the V gene TRBV28, with D perhaps matching TRBD1 (6 bases). V was pared by 2 bases and J by 2 bases, with 9 bases between. The CDR3 runs 15 residues. CDR1 and CDR2 (germline): MDHEN, SYDVKM. CDR3 sequence: CASSLGGINTGELFF. The CDR3 region has the DNA TGTGCCAGCAGTTTAGGGGGCATAAACACCGGGGAGCTGTTTTTT.

The chain employs TRBV28 and TRBJ2-3; D remains ambiguous. Per the germline V gene, CDR1 is MDHEN and CDR2 is SYDVKM. CDR3 size: 14 residues. Between the trimmed V and J ends, which lost 4 bases and 0 bases, there was a span of 8 bases. CDR3 sequence reads: CASSSLASTDTQYF. CDR3 in DNA: TGTGCCAGCAGTTCCCTCGCCAGCACAGATACGCAGTATTTT.

Only one count was recorded for this clone. The rearrangement joins TRBV19 to TRBJ2-7; TRBD1 might be the D (5 bases). CDR3 size: 15 residues. CDR1 is LNHDA and CDR2 is SQIVND in the germline V gene (reference sequence). With 0 bases removed from V and 4 bases from J, the gap between germline ends came to 13 bases. This CDR3 is CASSIEGDSAYEQYF. The CDR3 coding sequence is TGTGCCAGTAGTATAGAAGGAGACAGCGCTTACGAGCAGTACTTC.

The chain couples TRBV7-3 to TRBJ1-1; D is uncertain. The CDR3 sequence is 13 residues long. V was cut by 1 base and J by 10 bases, with 13 bases left in between. The germline CDR1 and CDR2 sequences are SGHTA and FQGTGA. The DNA for the CDR3 is TGTGCCAGCAGCTTAATGGGGTTGGGAACAGCTTTCTTT. This sequence encodes CASSLMGLGTAFF. The variable domain in full, completed from reference TRBV7-3 and TRBJ1-1, reads GAGVSQTPSNKVTEKGKYVELRCDPISGHTALYWYRQSLGQGPEFLIYFQGTGAADDSGLPNDRFFAVRPEGSVSTLKIQRTERGDSAVYLCASSLMGLGTAFFGQGTRLTVV.

The chain combines TRBV7-2 with TRBJ1-4, with D possibly being TRBD1 (5 bases). CDR1 SGHTA and CDR2 FQGNSA come from the germline V gene. CDR3 length: 16 amino acids. Trimming removed 5 bases at V and 0 bases at J, with 13 bases between. CDR3 sequence reads: CASSRDRVATNEKLFF. CDR3 bases: TGTGCCAGCAGCAGGGACCGAGTTGCAACTAATGAAAAACTGTTTTTT.

The chain uses TRBV18 and TRBJ2-1; 11 bases match TRBD2. The CDR3 runs to 16 residues. Germline CDR1 is KGHSH and CDR2 is LQKENI. J gave up 6 bases and V 6 bases, and 10 bases lay outside the gene matches. As DNA, the CDR3 is TGTGCCAGCTCTCTGAAAATAGCGGGAGGGCCCAATGAGCAGTTCTTC. Translation: CASSLKIAGGPNEQFF.

The chain joins TRBV19 to TRBJ1-5; D is unclear. This CDR3 has 15 amino acids. Trimming left V 3 bases short and J 0 bases short, with 9 bases between. The V gene's germline CDR1 is LNHDA and CDR2 SQIVND (reference sequence). CDR3 protein: CASSMHLYSNQPQHF. DNA of the CDR3: TGTGCCAGTAGTATGCATCTATATAGCAATCAGCCCCAGCATTTT.

The chain combines TRBV12-2 with TRBJ2-1; the D call TRBD2 from the table was never checked on the DNA. TRBV12-2 is a listed pseudogene. This CDR3 contains 17 residues. The CDR3: CASLNGDGLADRNEQFF. The CDR3, as DNA: TGTGCAAGTCTCAACGGAGATGGACTAGCGGATAGAAATGAGCAGTTCTTC.

V gene TRBV7-2 combines with J gene TRBJ1-2, with TRBD1 as a possible D gene (5 bases). Germline lookup yields CDR1 SGHTA and CDR2 FQGNSA. The CDR3 is 16 amino acids. V was shortened by 2 bases and J by 7 bases, with 20 bases between the two germline ends. The CDR3 DNA follows: TGTGCCAGCAGCTTAAGCCGACCAGGCAGGGAGTCTGGCTACACCTTC. Encoded protein: CASSLSRPGRESGYTF.

This clone was recorded once. V usage is TRBV6-5 and J usage is TRBJ2-7, with 7 bases lining up with TRBD2. This CDR3 is 14 amino acids long. The germline CDR1 and CDR2 sequences are MNHEY and SVGAGI. The V and J ends lost 8 bases and 0 bases, in that order; junction bases with no gene match: 7. The DNA for the CDR3 is TGTGCCAGCGCCCGGGACTACCTCTCCTACGAGCAGTACTTC. Translating gives CASARDYLSYEQYF.

This rearrangement joins TRBV4-1 to TRBJ2-3; no clear D. The germline V and J ends were trimmed by 4 bases and 1 base, with 6 bases remaining between them. CDR3 length: 13 amino acids. In germline, CDR1 is MGHRA, CDR2 YSYEKL. In nucleotides, the CDR3 is TGCGCCAGCAGCCCCGTCGGCACAGATACGCAGTATTTT. Protein: CASSPVGTDTQYF.